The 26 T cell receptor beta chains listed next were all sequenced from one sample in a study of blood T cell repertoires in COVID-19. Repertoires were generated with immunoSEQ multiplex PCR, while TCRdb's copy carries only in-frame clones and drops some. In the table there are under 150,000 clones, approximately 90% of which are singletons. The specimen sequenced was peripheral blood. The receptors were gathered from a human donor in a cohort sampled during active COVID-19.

CDR3 residues: CASSPSTGKNTEAFF. Here the CDR3 DNA reads TGTGCCAGCTCACCTTCGACAGGGAAGAACACTGAAGCTTTCTTT. The V call is TRBV18, the J call TRBJ1-1; 7 bases map to TRBD1. The CDR3 has 15 amino acids. Germline V gene sequence: CDR1 KGHSH, CDR2 LQKENI. V lost 3 bases and J lost 1; bases outside the gene matches: 5.

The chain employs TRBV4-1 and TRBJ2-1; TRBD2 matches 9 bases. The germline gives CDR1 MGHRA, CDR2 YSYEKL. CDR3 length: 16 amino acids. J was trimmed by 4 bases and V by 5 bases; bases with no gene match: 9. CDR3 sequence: CASSSWAGGPYNEQFF. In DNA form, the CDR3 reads TGCGCCAGCAGCTCATGGGCGGGGGGGCCTTACAATGAGCAGTTCTTC.

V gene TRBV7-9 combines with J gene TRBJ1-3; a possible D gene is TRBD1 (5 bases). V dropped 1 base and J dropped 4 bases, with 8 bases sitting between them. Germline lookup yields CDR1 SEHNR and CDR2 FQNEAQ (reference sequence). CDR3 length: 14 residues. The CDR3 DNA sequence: TGTGCCAGCAGCTTAGAGGGGCCGGGAAACACCATATATTTT. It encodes CASSLEGPGNTIYF. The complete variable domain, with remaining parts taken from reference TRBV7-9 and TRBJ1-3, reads DTGVSQNPRHKITKRGQNVTFRCDPISEHNRLYWYRQTLGQGPEFLTYFQNEAQLEKSRLLSDRFSAERPKGSFSTLEIQRTEQGDSAMYLCASSLEGPGNTIYFGEGSWLTVV.

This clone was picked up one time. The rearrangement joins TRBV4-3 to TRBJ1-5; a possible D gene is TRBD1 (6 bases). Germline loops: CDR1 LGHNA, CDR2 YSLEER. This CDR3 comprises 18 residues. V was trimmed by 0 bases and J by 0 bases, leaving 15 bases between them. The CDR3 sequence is CASSQDSDRRYSNQPQHF. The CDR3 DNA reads TGCGCCAGCAGCCAAGATTCTGACAGGCGTTATAGCAATCAGCCCCAGCATTTT.

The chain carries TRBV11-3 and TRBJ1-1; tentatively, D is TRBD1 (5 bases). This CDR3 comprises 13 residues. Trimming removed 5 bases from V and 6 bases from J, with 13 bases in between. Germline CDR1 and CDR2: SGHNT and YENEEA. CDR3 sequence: CASSKGLVSEAFF. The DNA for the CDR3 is TGTGCCAGCAGCAAGGGGCTGGTCTCTGAAGCTTTCTTT.

This CDR3 is CASSFGLAGVNEQFF. CDR3 DNA sequence: TGTGCCAGCAGCTTTGGACTAGCGGGGGTTAATGAGCAGTTCTTC. The chain uses TRBV7-3 and TRBJ2-1, with 13 bases matching TRBD2. V lost 3 bases to trimming and J lost 7 bases; unmatched junction nucleotides: 3. This CDR3 spans 15 amino acids. Per the germline V gene, CDR1 is SGHTA and CDR2 is FQGTGA.

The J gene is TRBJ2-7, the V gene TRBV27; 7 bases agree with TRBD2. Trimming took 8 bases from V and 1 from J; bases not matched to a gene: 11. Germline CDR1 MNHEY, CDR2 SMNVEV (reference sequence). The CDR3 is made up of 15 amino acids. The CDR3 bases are TGTGCCAGCTTTTCCCTCCTGGGAGGGTCCTACGAGCAGTACTTC. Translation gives CASFSLLGGSYEQYF.

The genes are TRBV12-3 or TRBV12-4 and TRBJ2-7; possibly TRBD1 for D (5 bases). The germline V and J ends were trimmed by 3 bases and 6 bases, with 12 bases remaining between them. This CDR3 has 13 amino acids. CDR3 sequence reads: CASSFRGFGEQYF. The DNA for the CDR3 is TGTGCCAGCAGTTTTAGGGGTTTCGGCGAGCAGTACTTC.

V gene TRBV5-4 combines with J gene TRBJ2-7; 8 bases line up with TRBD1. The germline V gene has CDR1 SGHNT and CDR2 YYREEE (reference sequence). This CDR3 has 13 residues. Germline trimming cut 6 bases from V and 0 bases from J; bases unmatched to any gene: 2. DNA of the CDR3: TGTGCCAGCAAGGGACAGGACTCCTACGAGCAGTACTTC. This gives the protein CASKGQDSYEQYF.

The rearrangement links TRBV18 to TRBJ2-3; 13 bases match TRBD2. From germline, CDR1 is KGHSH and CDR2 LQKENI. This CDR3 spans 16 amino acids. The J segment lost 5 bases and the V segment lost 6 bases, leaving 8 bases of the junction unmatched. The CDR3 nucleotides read TGTGCCAGCTCCCGCCGACTAGCGGGGGGTGAAGATACGCAGTATTTT. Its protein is CASSRRLAGGEDTQYF.

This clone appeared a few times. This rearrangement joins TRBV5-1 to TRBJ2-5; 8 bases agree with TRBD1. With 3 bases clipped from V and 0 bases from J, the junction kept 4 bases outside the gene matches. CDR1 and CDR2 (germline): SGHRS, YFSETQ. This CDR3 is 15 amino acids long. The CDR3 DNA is TGCGCCAGCAGCTCGGGACAGGTGAACCAAGAGACCCAGTACTTC. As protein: CASSSGQVNQETQYF.

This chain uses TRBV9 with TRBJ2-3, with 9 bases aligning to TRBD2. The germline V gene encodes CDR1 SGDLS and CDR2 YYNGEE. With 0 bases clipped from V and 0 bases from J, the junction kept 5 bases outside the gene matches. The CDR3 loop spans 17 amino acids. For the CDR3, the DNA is TGTGCCAGCAGCGTAGAGATAGCGGGGGCTAGCACAGATACGCAGTATTTT. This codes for CASSVEIAGASTDTQYF.

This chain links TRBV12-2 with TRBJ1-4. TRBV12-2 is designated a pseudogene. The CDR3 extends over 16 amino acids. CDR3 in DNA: TGTGCAAGTCGCTCTCCGAGAGGGTCGGCTAATGAAAAACTGTTTTTT. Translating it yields CASRSPRGSANEKLFF.

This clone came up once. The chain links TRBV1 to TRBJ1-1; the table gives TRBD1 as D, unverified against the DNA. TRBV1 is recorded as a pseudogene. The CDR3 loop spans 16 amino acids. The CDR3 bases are TGCACCAGCAGCCAGCAGGGGGCTGGGATGAACACTGAAGCTTTCTTT. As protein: CTSSQQGAGMNTEAFF.

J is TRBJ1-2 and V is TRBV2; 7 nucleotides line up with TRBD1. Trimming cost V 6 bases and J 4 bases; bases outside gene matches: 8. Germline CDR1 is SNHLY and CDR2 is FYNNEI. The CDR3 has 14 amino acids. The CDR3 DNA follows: TGTGCCAGCAGCGCAGATCCAGGGGGCTATGGCTACACCTTC. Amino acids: CASSADPGGYGYTF.

For the CDR3, the DNA is TGCAGCGTTGAGAGTCCGGTCGGGACCCAGTACTTC. This codes for CSVESPVGTQYF. This chain uses TRBV29-1 with TRBJ2-5, with no clear D. The CDR3 is 12 amino acids. Per the germline V gene, CDR1 is SQVTM and CDR2 is ANQGSEA. Trimming shortened V by 3 bases and J by 7 bases, and 12 bases separated the two germline ends.

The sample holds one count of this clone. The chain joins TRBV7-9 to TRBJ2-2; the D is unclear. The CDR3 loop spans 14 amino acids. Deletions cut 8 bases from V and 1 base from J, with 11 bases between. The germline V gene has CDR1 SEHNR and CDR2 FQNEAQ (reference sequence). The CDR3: CASGPRRNTGELFF. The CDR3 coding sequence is TGTGCCAGCGGTCCCCGGAGGAACACCGGGGAGCTGTTTTTT.

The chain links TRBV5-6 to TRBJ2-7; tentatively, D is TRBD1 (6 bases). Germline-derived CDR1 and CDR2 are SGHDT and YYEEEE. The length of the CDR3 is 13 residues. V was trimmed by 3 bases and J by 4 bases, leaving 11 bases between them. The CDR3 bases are TGTGCCAGCAGCTCCGGACAGAGTTACGAGCAGTACTTC. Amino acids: CASSSGQSYEQYF. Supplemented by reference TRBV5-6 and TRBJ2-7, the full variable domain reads DAGVTQSPTHLIKTRGQQVTLRCSPKSGHDTVSWYQQALGQGPQFIFQYYEEEERQRGNFPDRFSGHQFPNYSSELNVNALLLGDSALYLCASSSGQSYEQYFGPGTRLTVT.

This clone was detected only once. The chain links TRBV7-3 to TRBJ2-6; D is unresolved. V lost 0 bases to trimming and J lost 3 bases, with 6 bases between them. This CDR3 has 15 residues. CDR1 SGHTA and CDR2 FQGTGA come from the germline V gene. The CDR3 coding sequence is TGTGCCAGCAGCTTAACCGGGTATGGGGCCAACGTCCTGACTTTC. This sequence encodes CASSLTGYGANVLTF. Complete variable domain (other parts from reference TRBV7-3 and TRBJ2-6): GAGVSQTPSNKVTEKGKYVELRCDPISGHTALYWYRQSLGQGPEFLIYFQGTGAADDSGLPNDRFFAVRPEGSVSTLKIQRTERGDSAVYLCASSLTGYGANVLTFGAGSRLTVL.

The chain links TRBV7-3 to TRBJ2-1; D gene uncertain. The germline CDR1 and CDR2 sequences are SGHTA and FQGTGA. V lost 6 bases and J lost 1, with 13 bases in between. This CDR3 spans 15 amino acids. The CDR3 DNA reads TGTGCCAGCAGTCAAGGCGGCAGATCCTACAATGAGCAGTTCTTC. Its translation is CASSQGGRSYNEQFF.

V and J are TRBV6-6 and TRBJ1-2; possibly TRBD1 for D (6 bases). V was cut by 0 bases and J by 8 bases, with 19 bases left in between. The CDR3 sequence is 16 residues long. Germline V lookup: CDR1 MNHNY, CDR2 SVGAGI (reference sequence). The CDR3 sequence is CASSYSQGSYDSGYTF. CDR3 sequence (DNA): TGTGCCAGCAGTTACTCCCAGGGGTCATATGACAGCGGCTACACCTTC.

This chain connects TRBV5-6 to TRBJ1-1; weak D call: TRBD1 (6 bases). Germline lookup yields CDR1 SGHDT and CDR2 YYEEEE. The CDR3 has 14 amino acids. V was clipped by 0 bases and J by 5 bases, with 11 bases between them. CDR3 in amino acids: CASSLGGLGTEAFF. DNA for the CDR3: TGTGCCAGCAGCTTGGGGGGGCTGGGGACTGAAGCTTTCTTT. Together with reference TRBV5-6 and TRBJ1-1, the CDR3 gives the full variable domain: DAGVTQSPTHLIKTRGQQVTLRCSPKSGHDTVSWYQQALGQGPQFIFQYYEEEERQRGNFPDRFSGHQFPNYSSELNVNALLLGDSALYLCASSLGGLGTEAFFGQGTRLTVV.

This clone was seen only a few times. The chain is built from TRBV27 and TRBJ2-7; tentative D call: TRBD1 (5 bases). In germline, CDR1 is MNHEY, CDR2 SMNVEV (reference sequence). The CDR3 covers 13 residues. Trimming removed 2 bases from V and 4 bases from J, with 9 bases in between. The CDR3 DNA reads TGTGCCAGCAGTTTAGTTCAGGGATACGAGCAGTACTTC. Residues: CASSLVQGYEQYF.

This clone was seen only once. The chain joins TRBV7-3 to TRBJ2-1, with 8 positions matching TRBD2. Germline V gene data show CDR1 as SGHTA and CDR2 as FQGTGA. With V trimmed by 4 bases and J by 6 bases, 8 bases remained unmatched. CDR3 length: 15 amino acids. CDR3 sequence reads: CASSSQPGGANEQFF. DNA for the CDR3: TGTGCCAGCAGCTCCCAACCGGGGGGGGCCAATGAGCAGTTCTTC.

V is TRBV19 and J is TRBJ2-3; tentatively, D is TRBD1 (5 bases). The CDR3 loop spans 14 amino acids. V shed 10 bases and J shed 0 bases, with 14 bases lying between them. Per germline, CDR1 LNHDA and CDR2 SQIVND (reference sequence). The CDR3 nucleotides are TGTGCCAAGCGAGCAGGGTTAAGCACAGATACGCAGTATTTT. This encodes CAKRAGLSTDTQYF. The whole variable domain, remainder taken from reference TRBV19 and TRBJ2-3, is DGGITQSPKYLFRKEGQNVTLSCEQNLNHDAMYWYRQDPGQGLRLIYYSQIVNDFQKGDIAEGYSVSREKKESFPLTVTSAQKNPTAFYLCAKRAGLSTDTQYFGPGTRLTVL.

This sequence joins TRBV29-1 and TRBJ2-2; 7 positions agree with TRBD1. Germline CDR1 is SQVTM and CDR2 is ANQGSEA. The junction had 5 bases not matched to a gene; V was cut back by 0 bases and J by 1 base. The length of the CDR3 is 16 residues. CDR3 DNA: TGCAGCGTTGAAGATCGAAGACAGGGGAACACCGGGGAGCTGTTTTTT. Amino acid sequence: CSVEDRRQGNTGELFF.